Shown below are 23 T cell receptor beta chains from a single sample sequenced in a study of tumor-infiltrating lymphocytes in oesophageal squamous cell carcinoma. TCRdb processed the PCR reads anew with MiXCR; each CDR3 protein has one entry. The sample records about 21,000 distinct CDR3 sequences, under 40% being singletons. Source material: esophageal tumor tissue. The receptors stem from a male donor with esophageal squamous cell carcinoma.

This clonotype was detected many times. This chain connects TRBV2 to TRBJ1-5; D is perhaps TRBD1 (6 bases). V lost 7 bases and J lost 3, with 10 bases in between. The CDR3 runs to 13 residues. Germline V gene sequence: CDR1 SNHLY, CDR2 FYNNEI. The CDR3 spells CASMRQDNQPQHF. The CDR3 nucleotides are TGTGCCAGCATGCGACAGGACAATCAGCCCCAGCATTTT.

The V gene is TRBV7-6, the J gene TRBJ2-5; 8 bases line up with TRBD2. The end of the DNA is better explained by TRBJ2-1, so the J call may be wrong. The CDR3 sequence is 15 residues long. Germline CDR1 reads SGHVS; CDR2 reads FNYEAQ. The CDR3 region is CASSHHGSGIGTQFF. CDR3 nucleotide sequence: TGTGCCAGCAGCCACCATGGTAGCGGGATAGGGACCCAGTTCTTC.

This clonotype was counted at least ten times. The rearrangement links TRBV6-2 or TRBV6-3 to TRBJ1-5; D gene uncertain. The CDR3 totals 13 residues. Germline values: CDR1 MNHEY, CDR2 SVGEGT. V was cut by 2 bases and J by 3 bases, with 5 bases left in between. Written as DNA, the CDR3 is TGTGCCAGCAGTTACCATGCCAATCAGCCCCAGCATTTT. It yields the protein CASSYHANQPQHF.

This clonotype was seen more than once but under ten times. The chain carries TRBV6-1 and TRBJ1-5; D is ambiguous. Germline assignment: CDR1 MNHNS and CDR2 SASEGT. The CDR3 sequence is 17 residues long. Trimming stripped 7 bases from V and 1 base from J, with 20 bases between. The CDR3 is CASTRLTVTASNQPQHF. CDR3 DNA sequence: TGTGCCAGCACTCGCCTAACAGTCACTGCAAGCAATCAGCCCCAGCATTTT.

Many counts were recorded for this clonotype. The chain carries TRBV5-6 and TRBJ2-7; D uncertain. The CDR3 is 12 amino acids. The V end was cut by 2 bases, the J end by 7 bases, with 10 bases between. Germline V gene lookup returns CDR1 SGHDT and CDR2 YYEEEE. The CDR3 is CASSFGTNEQYF. The DNA of the CDR3 is TGTGCCAGCAGCTTTGGTACCAATGAGCAGTACTTC.

This clonotype came up many times. The rearrangement links TRBV11-2 to TRBJ2-3, with TRBD2 identical over 10 bases. V trimming: 1 base; J trimming: 3 bases; junction bases outside the gene matches: 7. This CDR3 is built from 17 residues. The germline V gene has CDR1 SGHAT and CDR2 FQNNGV. The CDR3 DNA is TGTGCCAGCAGCTTAGTTGTAAGCGGGGGGGCTACAGATACGCAGTATTTT. It specifies CASSLVVSGGATDTQYF. The whole variable domain, remainder taken from reference TRBV11-2 and TRBJ2-3, is EAGVAQSPRYKIIEKRQSVAFWCNPISGHATLYWYQQILGQGPKLLIQFQNNGVVDDSQLPKDRFSAERLKGVDSTLKIQPAKLEDSAVYLCASSLVVSGGATDTQYFGPGTRLTVL.

With respect to this clonotype: This may stem from a read error, because a much larger clone lies one nucleotide away. The chain joins TRBV5-1 to TRBJ1-6; TRBD1 might be the D (6 bases). In germline, CDR1 is SGHRS, CDR2 YFSETQ. The CDR3 runs to 14 residues. The CDR3 DNA is TGCGCCAGCAGTCAATCAGGGGATAATTCAGCCCTCCACTTT. Amino acid sequence: CASSQSGDNSALHF.

This rearrangement joins TRBV7-6 to TRBJ1-6; unclear D gene. CDR1 SGHVS and CDR2 FNYEAQ come from the germline V gene. This CDR3 contains 13 residues. With 1 base removed from V and 9 bases from J, the gap between germline ends came to 7 bases. CDR3 in amino acids: CASSLEGRSPLHF. The CDR3 DNA is TGTGCCAGCAGCTTAGAGGGTCGTTCACCCCTCCACTTT.

This clonotype was counted at least ten times. The V gene is TRBV7-9, the J gene TRBJ1-1; 7 nucleotides align to TRBD1. The ends lost 4 bases at V and 2 bases at J; junction bases unmatched: 4. Germline assignment: CDR1 SEHNR and CDR2 FQNEAQ (reference sequence). This CDR3 spans 14 amino acids. The CDR3 nucleotides are TGTGCCAGCAGCTATGGACAGGCAAACACTGAAGCTTTCTTT. This codes for CASSYGQANTEAFF.

The sample holds many counts of this clonotype. The chain's CDR3 is CACGTGDEKLFF. In nucleotides, the CDR3 is TGCGCCTGCGGGACAGGGGATGAAAAACTGTTTTTT. The chain uses TRBV4-1 and TRBJ1-4, with 10 bases identical to TRBD1. Germline-derived CDR1 and CDR2 are MGHRA and YSYEKL. The CDR3 is made up of 12 amino acids. With V trimmed by 11 bases and J by 6 bases, 3 bases remained unmatched.

The gene calls are TRBV14 and TRBJ2-6, with D perhaps given as TRBD1 or TRBD2 (5 bases each). The J call may be wrong; the DNA end is better matched by TRBJ2-4. CDR3 length: 17 amino acids. Germline CDR1 and CDR2: SGHDN and FVKESK. The CDR3 sequence: CASSLVPSGTARNIQYF. Here the CDR3 DNA reads TGTGCCAGCAGCTTAGTTCCCTCCGGGACCGCGAGGAACATTCAGTACTTC.

This clonotype was recorded many times. CDR3 nucleotide sequence: TGTGCCAGCAGTGCCACTAGTGGGGGACACAATGAGCAGTACTTC. This translates into CASSATSGGHNEQYF. V and J are TRBV12-3 or TRBV12-4 and TRBJ2-7, with a tentative D call TRBD1 (6 bases). The CDR3 loop spans 15 amino acids. The germline V and J ends were trimmed by 5 bases and 7 bases, with 21 bases remaining between them.

In its sample, this clonotype is medium-sized. The chain carries TRBV7-6 and TRBJ2-1; TRBD2 agrees at 8 bases. The CDR3 has 16 residues. The V gene end was trimmed by 5 bases and the J gene end by 8 bases; junction bases not matched to a gene: 14. The germline gives CDR1 SGHVS, CDR2 FNYEAQ. The CDR3 nucleotides read TGTGCCAGCAGCCCCTCCGGCGGGAGGTTGGTGGATGAGCAGTTCTTC. It is translated as CASSPSGGRLVDEQFF.

This clonotype was picked up many times. The chain carries TRBV7-6 and TRBJ1-2; D gene uncertain. V was pared by 6 bases and J by 5 bases, with 13 bases between. Per the germline V gene, CDR1 is SGHVS and CDR2 is FNYEAQ. The CDR3 loop spans 13 amino acids. CDR3 coding DNA: TGTGCCAGCAGTGCCTTTCTGGGATATGGCTACACCTTC. As protein: CASSAFLGYGYTF.

The chain combines TRBV6-4 with TRBJ2-2, with D maybe TRBD1 (5 bases). CDR3 length: 15 residues. CDR1 and CDR2 from the germline V gene are MRHNA and SNTAGT. The V end lost 2 bases, the J end lost 3 bases, and 10 bases lay between the germline ends. The CDR3 coding sequence is TGTGCCAGCAGTGACGGGTTCAGGGACACCGGGGAGCTGTTTTTT. Translation gives CASSDGFRDTGELFF.

This clonotype was found many times. V is TRBV11-2 and J is TRBJ2-7; D perhaps matches TRBD1 (6 bases). Germline V gene lookup returns CDR1 SGHAT and CDR2 FQNNGV. CDR3 length: 15 residues. Trimming left V 2 bases short and J 0 bases short, with 11 bases between. CDR3 in amino acids: CASSLRAGASYEQYF. Written as DNA, the CDR3 is TGTGCCAGCAGCTTAAGGGCAGGGGCCTCCTACGAGCAGTACTTC.

This clonotype was found many times. The chain carries TRBV7-2 and TRBJ2-1, with D possibly matching TRBD2 (5 bases). The germline V gene has CDR1 SGHTA and CDR2 FQGNSA. Trimming removed 8 bases from V and 15 bases from J, with 14 bases in between. This CDR3 contains 10 residues. The CDR3 spells CASGPRSGFF. The CDR3 DNA reads as TGTGCCAGCGGACCGAGAAGCGGGTTCTTC.

There are many counts of this clonotype. CDR3 in amino acids: CASSKRQGVTEAFF. The CDR3 DNA sequence: TGTGCCAGCAGTAAACGACAGGGGGTCACTGAAGCTTTCTTT. The gene calls are TRBV6-1 and TRBJ1-1, with 9 bases matching TRBD1. The CDR3 covers 14 residues. Germline V CDR1 and CDR2: MNHNS, SASEGT. With V trimmed by 5 bases and J by 4 bases, 5 bases remained unmatched.

This clonotype was counted at least ten times. This chain links TRBV6-6 with TRBJ2-3; 9 bases align to TRBD2. The CDR3 loop spans 15 amino acids. The V gene end was trimmed by 2 bases and the J gene end by 5 bases; junction bases not matched to a gene: 5. CDR1 is MNHNY and CDR2 is SVGAGI in the germline V gene (reference sequence). CDR3 sequence reads: CASSYGGGAGDTQYF. In DNA form, the CDR3 reads TGTGCCAGCAGTTACGGCGGGGGGGCCGGAGATACGCAGTATTTT.

The chain is built from TRBV28 and TRBJ2-6; D might be TRBD2 (7 bases). The closer fit of TRBJ2-7 to the DNA end suggests the J call may be wrong. In germline, CDR1 is MDHEN, CDR2 SYDVKM. The CDR3 runs 15 residues. CDR3 sequence (DNA): TGTGCCAGCTCGGTGGGGGGCGGGAGCCCCGGGGAGCAGTACTTC. This translates into CASSVGGGSPGEQYF.

The rearrangement uses TRBV10-2 and TRBJ2-7; D is undetermined. The J call is doubtful: the DNA matches TRBJ2-1 better. The CDR3 runs to 18 residues. Per the germline V gene, CDR1 is WSHSY and CDR2 is SAAADI. The CDR3 protein is CASSEPYGRSSSYNEQFF. The CDR3 DNA sequence: TGCGCCAGCAGTGAGCCTTACGGGCGGTCAAGCTCCTACAATGAGCAGTTCTTC.

This clonotype has ten or more counts. This may stem from a read error, because a much larger clone lies one nucleotide away. This rearrangement joins TRBV12-3 or TRBV12-4 to TRBJ2-1; 8 bases map to TRBD2. The J call may be wrong; the DNA end is better matched by TRBJ2-7. The CDR3 is made up of 16 amino acids. The CDR3 here is CASRPRERGSYNEQYF. In nucleotides, the CDR3 is TGTGCCAGCAGGCCCCGAGAGCGGGGGTCTTACAATGAGCAGTACTTC.

This clonotype was seen only once. The chain is built from TRBV12-3 or TRBV12-4 and TRBJ2-2; 10 bases align to TRBD2. The CDR3 is 16 residues long. After removal of 5 bases from V and 1 base from J, the junction contained 4 bases not matched to a gene. The CDR3 nucleotides are TGTGCCAGCAGTCGGACTAGCGGAAAGAACACCGGGGAGCTGTTTTTT. Encoded protein: CASSRTSGKNTGELFF.